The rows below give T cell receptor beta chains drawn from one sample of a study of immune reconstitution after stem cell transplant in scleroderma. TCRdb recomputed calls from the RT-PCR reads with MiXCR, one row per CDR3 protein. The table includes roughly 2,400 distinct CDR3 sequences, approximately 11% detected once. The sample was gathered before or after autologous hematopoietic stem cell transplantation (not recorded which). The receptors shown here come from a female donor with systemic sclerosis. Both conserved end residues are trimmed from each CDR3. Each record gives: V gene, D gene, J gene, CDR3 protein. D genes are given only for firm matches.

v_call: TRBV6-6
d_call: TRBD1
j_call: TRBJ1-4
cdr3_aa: ASHQGGGATNEKLF

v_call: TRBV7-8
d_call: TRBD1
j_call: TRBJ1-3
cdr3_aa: ASSQADRAGNTIY

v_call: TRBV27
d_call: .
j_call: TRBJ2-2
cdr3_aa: ASSFLALTGELF

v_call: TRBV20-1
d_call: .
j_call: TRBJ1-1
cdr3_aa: SARVGANTEAF

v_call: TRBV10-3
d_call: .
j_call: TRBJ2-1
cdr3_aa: AIATQGSYNEQF

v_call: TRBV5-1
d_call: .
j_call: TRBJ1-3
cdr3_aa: ASSPDSIASGNTIY

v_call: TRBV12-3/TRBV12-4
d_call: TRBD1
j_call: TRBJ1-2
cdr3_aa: ASSPDRVVYGYT

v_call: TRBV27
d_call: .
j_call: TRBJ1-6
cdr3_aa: ASSFIGHTYNSPLH

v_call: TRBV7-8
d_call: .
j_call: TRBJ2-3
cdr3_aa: ASSLGTGDPDTQY

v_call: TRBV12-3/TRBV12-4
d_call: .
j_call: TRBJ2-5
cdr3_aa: ASSLLGGVKETQY

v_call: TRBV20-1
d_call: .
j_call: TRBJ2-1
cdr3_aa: SAGIPGADYEQF

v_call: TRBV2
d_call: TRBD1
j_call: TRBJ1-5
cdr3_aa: ASSNRGQGNQPQH

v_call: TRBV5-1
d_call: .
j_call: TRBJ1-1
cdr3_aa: ASSPRTPNTEAF

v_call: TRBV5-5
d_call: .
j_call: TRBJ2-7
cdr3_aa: ASSLEWGRYGDEQY

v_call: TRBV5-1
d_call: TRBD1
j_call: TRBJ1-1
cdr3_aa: ASSFTGGGRMNTEAF

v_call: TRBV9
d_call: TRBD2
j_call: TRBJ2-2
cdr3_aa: ASSVGTSGNSGELF

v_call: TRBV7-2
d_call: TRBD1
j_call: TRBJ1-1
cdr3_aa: ASSLRAGGTEAF

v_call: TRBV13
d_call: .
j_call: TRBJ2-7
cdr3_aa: ASSLSFPYEQY

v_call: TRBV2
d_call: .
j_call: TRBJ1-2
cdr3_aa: ASSAAGWNMYGYT

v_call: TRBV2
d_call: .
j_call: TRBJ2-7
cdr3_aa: ASRDSASYEQY

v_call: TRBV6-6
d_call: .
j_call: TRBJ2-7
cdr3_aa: ASTSVPSYEQY

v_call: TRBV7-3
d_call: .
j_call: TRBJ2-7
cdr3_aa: ASSRYLNPYEQY

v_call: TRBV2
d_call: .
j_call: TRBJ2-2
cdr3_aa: ASTMGVTGELF

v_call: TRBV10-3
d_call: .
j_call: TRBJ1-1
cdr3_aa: AISESWQSTEAF

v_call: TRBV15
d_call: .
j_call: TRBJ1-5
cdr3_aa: ATSPSGYDNQPQH

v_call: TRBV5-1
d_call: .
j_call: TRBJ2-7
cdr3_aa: ASSLAHEQY

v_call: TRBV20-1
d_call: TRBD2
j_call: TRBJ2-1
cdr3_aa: SASPTSSSDEQF

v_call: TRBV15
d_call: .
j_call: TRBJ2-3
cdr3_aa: ATSRGGGGDTQY

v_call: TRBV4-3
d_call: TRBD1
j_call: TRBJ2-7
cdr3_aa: ASSQRQGWREQY

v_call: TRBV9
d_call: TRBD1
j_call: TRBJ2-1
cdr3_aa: ASSVAGQGNNEQF

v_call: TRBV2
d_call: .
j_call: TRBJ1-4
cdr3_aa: ASSGEKTTNEKLF

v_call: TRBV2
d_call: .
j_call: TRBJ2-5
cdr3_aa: ASSTRGMETQY

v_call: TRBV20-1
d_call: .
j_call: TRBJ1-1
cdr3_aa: SARDIGQGDTEAF

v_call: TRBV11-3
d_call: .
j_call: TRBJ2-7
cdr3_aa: ASSLDPTSTYEQY

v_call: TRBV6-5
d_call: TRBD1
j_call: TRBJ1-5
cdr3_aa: ASSPGQGGFSNQPQH